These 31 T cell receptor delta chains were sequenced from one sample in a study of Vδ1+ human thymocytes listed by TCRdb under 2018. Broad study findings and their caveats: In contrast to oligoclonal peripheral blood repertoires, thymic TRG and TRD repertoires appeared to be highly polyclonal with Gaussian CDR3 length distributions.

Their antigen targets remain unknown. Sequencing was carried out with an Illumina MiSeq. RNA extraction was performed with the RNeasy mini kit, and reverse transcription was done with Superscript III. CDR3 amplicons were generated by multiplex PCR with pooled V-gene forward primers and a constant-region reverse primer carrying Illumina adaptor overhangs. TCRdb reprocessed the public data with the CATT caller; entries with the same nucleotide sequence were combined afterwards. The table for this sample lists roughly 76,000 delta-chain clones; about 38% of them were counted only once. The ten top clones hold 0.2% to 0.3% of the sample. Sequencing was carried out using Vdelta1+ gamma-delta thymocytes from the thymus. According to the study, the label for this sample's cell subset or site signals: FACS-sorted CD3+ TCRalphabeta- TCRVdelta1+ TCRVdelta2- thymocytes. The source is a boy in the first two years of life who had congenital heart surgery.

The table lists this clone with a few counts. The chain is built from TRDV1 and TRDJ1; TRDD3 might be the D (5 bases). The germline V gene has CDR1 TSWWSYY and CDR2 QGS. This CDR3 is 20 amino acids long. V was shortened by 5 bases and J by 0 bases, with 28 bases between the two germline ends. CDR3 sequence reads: CALGLTLPRGILPYTDKLIF. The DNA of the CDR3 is TGTGCTCTTGGGCTAACCTTGCCCCGTGGGATTTTACCGTACACCGATAAACTCATCTTT.

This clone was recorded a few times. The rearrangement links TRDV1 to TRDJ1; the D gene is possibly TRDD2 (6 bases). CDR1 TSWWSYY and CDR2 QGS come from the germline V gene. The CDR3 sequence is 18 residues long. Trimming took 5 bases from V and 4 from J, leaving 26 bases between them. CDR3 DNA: TGTGCTCTTGGGATAAAGGCCTTCCCCCACCGGGGGGTCGATAAACTCATCTTT. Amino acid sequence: CALGIKAFPHRGVDKLIF.

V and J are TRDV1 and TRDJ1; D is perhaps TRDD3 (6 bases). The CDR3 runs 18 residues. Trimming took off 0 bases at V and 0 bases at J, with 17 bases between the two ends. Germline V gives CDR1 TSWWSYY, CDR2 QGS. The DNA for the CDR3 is TGTGCTCTTGGGGAACTAAGGGGATTAGGGTTGTACACCGATAAACTCATCTTT. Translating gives CALGELRGLGLYTDKLIF.

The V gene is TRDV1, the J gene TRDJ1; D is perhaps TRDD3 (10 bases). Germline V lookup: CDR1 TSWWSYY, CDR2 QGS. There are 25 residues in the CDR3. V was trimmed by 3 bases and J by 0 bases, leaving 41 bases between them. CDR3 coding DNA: TGTGCTCTTGGGGATATGGCCTTCCTACGTACCCGAGGTACTGGGGGATGCCGGTACACCGATAAACTCATCTTT. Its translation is CALGDMAFLRTRGTGGCRYTDKLIF.

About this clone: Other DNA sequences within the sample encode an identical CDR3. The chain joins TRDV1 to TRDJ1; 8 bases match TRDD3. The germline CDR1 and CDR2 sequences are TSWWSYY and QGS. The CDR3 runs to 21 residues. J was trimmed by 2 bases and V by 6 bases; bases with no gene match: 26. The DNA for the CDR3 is TGTGCTCTTGGTCCCCCCCCCTCCTATGGTCATACTGGGGGTCAAACCGATAAACTCATCTTT. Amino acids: CALGPPPSYGHTGGQTDKLIF.

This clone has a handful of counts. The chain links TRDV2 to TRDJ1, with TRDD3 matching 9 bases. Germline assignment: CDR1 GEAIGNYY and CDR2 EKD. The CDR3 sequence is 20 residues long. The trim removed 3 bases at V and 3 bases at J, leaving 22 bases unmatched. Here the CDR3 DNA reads TGTGCCTGTGACTTTCTGGGGGATCCCGACCACTTCGGCGTCGCCGATAAACTCATCTTT. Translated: CACDFLGDPDHFGVADKLIF.

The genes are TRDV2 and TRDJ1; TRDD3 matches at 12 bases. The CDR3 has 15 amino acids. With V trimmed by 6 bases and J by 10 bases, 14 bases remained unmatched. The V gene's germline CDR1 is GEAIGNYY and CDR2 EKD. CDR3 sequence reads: CACPGLGDTGPGLIF. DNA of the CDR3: TGTGCCTGTCCTGGACTGGGGGATACCGGCCCAGGACTCATCTTT.

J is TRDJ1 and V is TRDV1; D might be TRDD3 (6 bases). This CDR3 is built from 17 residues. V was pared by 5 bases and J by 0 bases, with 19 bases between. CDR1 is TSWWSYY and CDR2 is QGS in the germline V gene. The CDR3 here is CALGSTNGGTDTDKLIF. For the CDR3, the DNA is TGTGCTCTTGGGTCAACTAATGGGGGGACCGACACCGATAAACTCATCTTT.

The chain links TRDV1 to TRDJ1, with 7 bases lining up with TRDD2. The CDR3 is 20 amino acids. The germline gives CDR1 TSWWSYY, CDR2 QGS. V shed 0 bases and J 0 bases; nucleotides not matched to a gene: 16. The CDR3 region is CALGELGSYHLLPHTDKLIF. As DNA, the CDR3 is TGTGCTCTTGGGGAACTGGGTTCCTACCATCTACTGCCTCACACCGATAAACTCATCTTT.

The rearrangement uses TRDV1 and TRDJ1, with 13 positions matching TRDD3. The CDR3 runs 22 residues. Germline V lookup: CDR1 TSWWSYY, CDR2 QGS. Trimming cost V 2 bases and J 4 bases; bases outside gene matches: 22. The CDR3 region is CALGECGLRRNWGIREVDKLIF. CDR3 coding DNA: TGTGCTCTTGGGGAATGCGGCCTACGCCGAAACTGGGGGATACGCGAGGTCGATAAACTCATCTTT.

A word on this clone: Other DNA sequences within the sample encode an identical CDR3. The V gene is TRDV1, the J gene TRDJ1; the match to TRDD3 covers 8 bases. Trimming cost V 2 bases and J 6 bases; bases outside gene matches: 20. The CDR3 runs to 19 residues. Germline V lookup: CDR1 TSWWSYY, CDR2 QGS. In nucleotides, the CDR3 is TGTGCTCTTGGGGAAAAGGTCGGTCCTACAGCGACTGGGGGCTATAAACTCATCTTT. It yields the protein CALGEKVGPTATGGYKLIF.

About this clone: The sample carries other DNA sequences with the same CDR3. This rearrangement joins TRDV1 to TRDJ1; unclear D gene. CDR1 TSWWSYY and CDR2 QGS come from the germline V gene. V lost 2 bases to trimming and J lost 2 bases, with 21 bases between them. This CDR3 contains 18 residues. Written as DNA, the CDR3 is TGTGCTCTTGGGGAATCAGATGGTTCCGGCGTCTTAACCGATAAACTCATCTTT. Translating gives CALGESDGSGVLTDKLIF.

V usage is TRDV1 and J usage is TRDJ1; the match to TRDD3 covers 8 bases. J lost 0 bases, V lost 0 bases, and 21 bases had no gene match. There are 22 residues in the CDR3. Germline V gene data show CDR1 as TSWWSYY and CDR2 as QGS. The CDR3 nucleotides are TGTGCTCTTGGGGAACTCTGGGATCCCGTCTGGGGGAGAAACTCGTACACCGATAAACTCATCTTT. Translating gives CALGELWDPVWGRNSYTDKLIF.

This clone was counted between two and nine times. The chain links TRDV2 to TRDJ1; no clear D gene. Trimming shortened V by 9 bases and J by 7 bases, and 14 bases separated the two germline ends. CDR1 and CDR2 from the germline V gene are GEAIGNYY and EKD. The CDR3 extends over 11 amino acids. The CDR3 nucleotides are TGTGCCACCGAGGGCTCCGGTAAACTCATCTTT. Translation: CATEGSGKLIF.

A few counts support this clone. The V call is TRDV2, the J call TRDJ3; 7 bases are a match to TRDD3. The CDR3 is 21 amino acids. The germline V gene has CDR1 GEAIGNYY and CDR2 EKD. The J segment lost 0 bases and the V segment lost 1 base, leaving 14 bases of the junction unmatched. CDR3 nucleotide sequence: TGTGCCTGTGACACGAGGAGGGGGATTCTCCTCCCCTCCTGGGACACCCGACAGATGTTTTTC. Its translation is CACDTRRGILLPSWDTRQMFF.

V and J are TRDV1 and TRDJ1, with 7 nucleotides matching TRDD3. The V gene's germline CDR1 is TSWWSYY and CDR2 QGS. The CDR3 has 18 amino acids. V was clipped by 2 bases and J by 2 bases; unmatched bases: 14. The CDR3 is CALGENSCGDSCTDKLIF. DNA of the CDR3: TGTGCTCTTGGGGAAAACAGTTGTGGGGATAGTTGTACCGATAAACTCATCTTT.

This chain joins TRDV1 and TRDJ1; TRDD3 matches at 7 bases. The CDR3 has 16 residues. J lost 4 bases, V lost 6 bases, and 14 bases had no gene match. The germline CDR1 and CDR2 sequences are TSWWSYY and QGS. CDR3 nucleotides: TGTGCTCTTGGCCCAACCTCGGGGATAGGGGACGATAAACTCATCTTT. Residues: CALGPTSGIGDDKLIF.

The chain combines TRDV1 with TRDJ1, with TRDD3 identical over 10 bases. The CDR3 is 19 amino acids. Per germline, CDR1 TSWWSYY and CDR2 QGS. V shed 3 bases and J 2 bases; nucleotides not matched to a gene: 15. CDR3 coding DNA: TGTGCTCTTGGGGAGTCCGCTAATGCCTGGGGGATAGGTACCGATAAACTCATCTTT. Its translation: CALGESANAWGIGTDKLIF.

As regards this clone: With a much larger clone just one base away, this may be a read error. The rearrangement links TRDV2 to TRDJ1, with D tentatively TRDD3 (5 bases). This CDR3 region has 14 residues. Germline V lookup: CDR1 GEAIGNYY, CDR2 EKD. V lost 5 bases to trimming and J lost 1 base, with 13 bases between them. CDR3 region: CACATGVRTDKLIF. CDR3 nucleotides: TGTGCCTGTGCCACTGGCGTACGCACCGATAAACTCATCTTT.

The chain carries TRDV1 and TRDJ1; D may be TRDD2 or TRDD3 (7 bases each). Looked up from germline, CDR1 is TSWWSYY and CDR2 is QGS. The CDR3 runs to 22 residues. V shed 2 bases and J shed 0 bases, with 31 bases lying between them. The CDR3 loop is CALGEFLRRRGAGGDYTDKLIF. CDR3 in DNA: TGTGCTCTTGGGGAATTCCTACGACGCCGCGGAGCTGGGGGTGACTACACCGATAAACTCATCTTT.

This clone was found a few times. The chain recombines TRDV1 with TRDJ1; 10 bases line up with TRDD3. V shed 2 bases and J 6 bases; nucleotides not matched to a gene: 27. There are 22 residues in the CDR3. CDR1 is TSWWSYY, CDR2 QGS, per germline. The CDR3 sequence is CALGESTVLGLLGDYGTHKLIF. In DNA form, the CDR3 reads TGTGCTCTTGGGGAAAGCACTGTCCTAGGCTTACTGGGGGATTACGGGACACATAAACTCATCTTT.

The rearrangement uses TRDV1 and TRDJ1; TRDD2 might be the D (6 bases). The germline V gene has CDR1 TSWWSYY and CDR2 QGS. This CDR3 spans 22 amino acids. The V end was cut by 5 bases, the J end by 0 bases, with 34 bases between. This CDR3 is CALGSRRPPTYSGAANTDKLIF. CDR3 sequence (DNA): TGTGCTCTTGGGTCAAGACGGCCTCCTACGTATAGCGGGGCGGCGAACACCGATAAACTCATCTTT.

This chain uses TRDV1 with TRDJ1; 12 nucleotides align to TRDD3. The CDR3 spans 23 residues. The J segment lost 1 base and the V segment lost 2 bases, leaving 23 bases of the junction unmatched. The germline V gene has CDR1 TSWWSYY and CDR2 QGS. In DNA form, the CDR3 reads TGTGCTCTTGGGGAATATCCCACTTACCCCCGGTACTGGGGGATACTTATCACCGATAAACTCATCTTT. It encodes CALGEYPTYPRYWGILITDKLIF.

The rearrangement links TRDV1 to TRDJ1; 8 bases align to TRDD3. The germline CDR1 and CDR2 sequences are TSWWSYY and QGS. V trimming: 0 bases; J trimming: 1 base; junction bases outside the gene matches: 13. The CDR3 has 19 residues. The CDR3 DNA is TGTGCTCTTGGGGAACTTTTAGGGTGGTTTGGGGGATCCACCGATAAACTCATCTTT. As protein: CALGELLGWFGGSTDKLIF.

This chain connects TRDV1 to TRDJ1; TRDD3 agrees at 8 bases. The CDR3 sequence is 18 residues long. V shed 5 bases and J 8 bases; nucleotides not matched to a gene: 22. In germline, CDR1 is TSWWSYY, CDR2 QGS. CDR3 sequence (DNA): TGTGCTCTTGGGAATGAGGGAAGCTTACTGGGGGCCCGAGGAAAACTCATCTTT. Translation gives CALGNEGSLLGARGKLIF.

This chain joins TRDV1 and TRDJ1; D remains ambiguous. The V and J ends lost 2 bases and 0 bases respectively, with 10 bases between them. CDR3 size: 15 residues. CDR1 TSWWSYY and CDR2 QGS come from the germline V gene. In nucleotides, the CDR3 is TGTGCTCTTGGGGAAAGTGAGGATTACACCGATAAACTCATCTTT. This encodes CALGESEDYTDKLIF.

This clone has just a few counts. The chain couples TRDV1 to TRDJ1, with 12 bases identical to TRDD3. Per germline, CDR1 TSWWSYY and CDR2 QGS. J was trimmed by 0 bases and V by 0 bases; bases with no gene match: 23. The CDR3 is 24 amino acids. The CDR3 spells CALGELGLVGPIWGIRSNTDKLIF. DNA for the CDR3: TGTGCTCTTGGGGAACTAGGCCTTGTCGGCCCGATCTGGGGGATACGCTCCAACACCGATAAACTCATCTTT.

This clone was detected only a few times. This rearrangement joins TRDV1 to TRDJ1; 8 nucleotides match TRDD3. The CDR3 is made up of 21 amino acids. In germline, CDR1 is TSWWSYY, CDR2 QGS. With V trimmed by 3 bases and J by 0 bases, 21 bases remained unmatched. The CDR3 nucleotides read TGTGCTCTTGGGGATCCGCTTCCCACTTCTGGGGGAGCGCGGTACACCGATAAACTCATCTTT. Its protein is CALGDPLPTSGGARYTDKLIF.

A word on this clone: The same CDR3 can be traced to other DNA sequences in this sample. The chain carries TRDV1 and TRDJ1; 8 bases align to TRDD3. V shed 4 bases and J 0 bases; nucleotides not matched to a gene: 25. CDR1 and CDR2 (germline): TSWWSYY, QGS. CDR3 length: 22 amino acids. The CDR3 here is CALGAHTRFLGVLGDHTDKLIF. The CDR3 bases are TGTGCTCTTGGGGCCCATACAAGATTCCTCGGGGTTCTGGGGGACCACACCGATAAACTCATCTTT.

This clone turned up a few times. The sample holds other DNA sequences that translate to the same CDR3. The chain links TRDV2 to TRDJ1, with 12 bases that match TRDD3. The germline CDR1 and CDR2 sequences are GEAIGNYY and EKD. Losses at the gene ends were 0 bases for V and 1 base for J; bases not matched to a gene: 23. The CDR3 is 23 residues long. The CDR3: CACDTGDEKDGRTGGYCTDKLIF. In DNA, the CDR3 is TGTGCCTGTGACACCGGCGATGAAAAAGACGGTCGTACTGGGGGATACTGCACCGATAAACTCATCTTT.

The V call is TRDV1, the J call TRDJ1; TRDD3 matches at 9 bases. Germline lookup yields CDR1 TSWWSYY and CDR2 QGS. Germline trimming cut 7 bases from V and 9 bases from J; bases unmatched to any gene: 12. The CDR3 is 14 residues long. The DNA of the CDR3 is TGTGCTCTTGTGACCGTACTGGGGGACCTGCAACTCATCTTT. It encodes CALVTVLGDLQLIF.